Listed here are 2 T cell receptor beta chains from one sample, sequenced in a study of cytomegalovirus exposure and HLA in healthy donors. With 60 Vbeta and 13 Jbeta primers, the PCR was carried out. TCRdb's table, derived via immunoSEQ multiplex PCR, lists solely in-frame clones and lacks some. The sample has about 130,000 clones, 70% to 85% seen once. What was sequenced was PBMCs. The receptors were sampled from a woman aged 18-29 years in good health and CMV-seropositive.

The CDR3 DNA sequence: TGTGCCAGCAGCGTCGGGGCGGGGGTGAGACAAGAGACCCAGTACTTC. As protein: CASSVGAGVRQETQYF. The J gene is TRBJ2-5, the V gene TRBV9; 7 bases map to TRBD2. This CDR3 has 16 amino acids. Germline V gene sequence: CDR1 SGDLS, CDR2 YYNGEE. V trimming: 2 bases; J trimming: 2 bases; junction bases outside the gene matches: 9.

Regarding this clone: The junction does not match germline at one end; this may be a read error. This chain joins TRBV7-9 and TRBJ2-3; 8 positions match TRBD2. The CDR3 is 18 residues long. CDR1 and CDR2 (germline): SEHNR, FQNEAQ (reference sequence). The CDR3 protein is CSSSPSRGTSSSTDTQYF. CDR3 nucleotides: TGTTCCAGCAGCCCCAGCCGTGGGACTAGTTCTAGCACAGATACGCAGTATTTT. The full variable domain, with the rest looked up from reference TRBV7-9 and TRBJ2-3, is DTGVSQNPRHKITKRGQNVTFRCDPISEHNRLYWYRQTLGQGPEFLTYFQNEAQLEKSRLLSDRFSAERPKGSFSTLEIQRTEQGDSAMYLCSSSPSRGTSSSTDTQYFGPGTRLTVL.